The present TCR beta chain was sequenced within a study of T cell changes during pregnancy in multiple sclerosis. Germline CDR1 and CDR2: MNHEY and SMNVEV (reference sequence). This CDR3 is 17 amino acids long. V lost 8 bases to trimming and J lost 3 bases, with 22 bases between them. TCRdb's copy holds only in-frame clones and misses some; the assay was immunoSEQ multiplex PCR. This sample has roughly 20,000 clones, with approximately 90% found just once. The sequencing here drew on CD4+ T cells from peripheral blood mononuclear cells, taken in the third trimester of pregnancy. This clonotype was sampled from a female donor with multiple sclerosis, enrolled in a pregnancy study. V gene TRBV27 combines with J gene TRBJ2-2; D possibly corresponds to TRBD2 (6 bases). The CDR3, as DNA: TGTGCCAGCCGGGGGACGAGGTTAAGTGGGCACACCGGGGAGCTGTTTTTT. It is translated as CASRGTRLSGHTGELFF.